This record concerns one T cell receptor (beta chain) sequence. Its cognate antigen is unknown. The data belong to a study of T cell responses to AZD1222 COVID-19 vaccine. Study outcomes and limitations: Dominant CD4 TCR responses targeted spike regions 160-218 and 743-854. Most donors were white British, females outnumbered males, and clonal diversity was possibly underestimated. When two AZD1222 doses had been given, Spike-specific TCR breadth and depth rose.

The CDR3 has 14 amino acids. V shed 4 bases, J shed 5 bases, and the junction held 4 bases outside the gene matches. Germline V gene sequence: CDR1 SGHRS, CDR2 YFSETQ. Sequencing was performed with immunoSEQ multiplex PCR; in TCRdb, only in-frame clones are kept and a portion is missing. The table shows roughly 140,000 clones, with about 90% occurring only once. The clonotype originates from an adult in good health. Sequencing used peripheral blood, obtained on day 0 of MenACWY control vaccination. V gene TRBV5-1 combines with J gene TRBJ2-2, with TRBD1 matching 8 bases. CDR3 in DNA: TGCGCCAGCAGCATGGACAGGGTGACCGGGGAGCTGTTTTTT. Translating it yields CASSMDRVTGELFF.